Each of the 32 T cell receptor beta chains below was sequenced from the same sample in a study of T cells in Graves' hyperthyroidism and ophthalmopathy. Amplified TCR beta CDR3 regions derived from RNA transcripts. With the HTBI primer set, the TCR CDR3 went through a first round of RT-PCR. TCRdb re-analysed the multiplex PCR reads in MiXCR, keeping a single row per CDR3 protein. The sample has more than 350,000 distinct CDR3 sequences, approximately 14% seen once; the top ten hold around a fifth. The material sequenced was blood. These receptors were taken from a woman in her 30s with Graves' ophthalmopathy.

Many counts were recorded for this clonotype. The rearrangement joins TRBV9 to TRBJ1-6; D call uncertain. The CDR3 loop spans 14 amino acids. Germline values: CDR1 SGDLS, CDR2 YYNGEE. The V gene lost 0 bases and the J gene lost 9 bases, with 10 bases spanning the gap. Written as DNA, the CDR3 is TGTGCCAGCAGCGTAGGTCATGAAGGTTCACCCCTCCACTTT. It codes for CASSVGHEGSPLHF. Variable domain in full (rest from reference TRBV9 and TRBJ1-6): DSGVTQTPKHLITATGQRVTLRCSPRSGDLSVYWYQQSLDQGLQFLIQYYNGEERAKGNILERFSAQQFPDLHSELNLSSLELGDSALYFCASSVGHEGSPLHFGNGTRLTVT.

This clonotype was seen at least ten times. This chain links TRBV27 with TRBJ2-3; 11 bases fit TRBD2. The CDR3 covers 15 residues. Per the germline V gene, CDR1 is MNHEY and CDR2 is SMNVEV (reference sequence). The junction had 7 bases not matched to a gene; V was cut back by 5 bases and J by 6 bases. DNA of the CDR3: TGTGCCAGCAGTCTCATAGCGGGGGGGTGGGATACGCAGTATTTT. Protein product: CASSLIAGGWDTQYF.

This clonotype appeared many times. The rearrangement uses TRBV11-2 and TRBJ2-1; a weak D match, TRBD2 (5 bases). V was cut by 4 bases and J by 5 bases, with 18 bases left in between. The CDR3 extends over 16 amino acids. Germline lookup yields CDR1 SGHAT and CDR2 FQNNGV. The CDR3 loop is CASSSPRVQSNNEQFF. The CDR3 bases are TGTGCCAGCAGCTCGCCGAGGGTACAGAGCAACAATGAGCAGTTCTTC.

The rearrangement joins TRBV9 to TRBJ2-3; tentative D call: TRBD1 (6 bases). V lost 4 bases to trimming and J lost 2 bases, with 11 bases between them. Per germline, CDR1 SGDLS and CDR2 YYNGEE. The CDR3 extends over 14 amino acids. The CDR3 is CASSSQGYTDTQYF. DNA of the CDR3: TGTGCCAGCAGCTCTCAGGGGTACACAGATACGCAGTATTTT.

This clonotype was detected only a few times. V gene TRBV20-1 combines with J gene TRBJ1-2; the match to TRBD1 covers 8 bases. The J segment lost 11 bases and the V segment lost 0 bases, leaving 11 bases of the junction unmatched. CDR1 and CDR2 (germline): DFQATT, SNEGSKA (reference sequence). The CDR3 has 14 amino acids. DNA of the CDR3: TGCAGTGCTAGAGATCATCAGGGGGCCAGAGGGTACACCTTC. Translation gives CSARDHQGARGYTF.

This clonotype has a count of ten or more. V usage is TRBV12-3 or TRBV12-4 and J usage is TRBJ2-3; weak D call: TRBD1 (5 bases). The CDR3 runs 16 residues. Trimming took 2 bases from V and 3 from J, leaving 15 bases between them. The CDR3 here is CASSLNRNSFTDTQYF. The CDR3 coding sequence is TGTGCCAGCAGTTTAAACAGGAACTCTTTTACAGATACGCAGTATTTT.

Many counts were recorded for this clonotype. This chain uses TRBV20-1 with TRBJ1-5, with D possibly TRBD1 on 6 matching bases. The germline V gene has CDR1 DFQATT and CDR2 SNEGSKA (reference sequence). The V end lost 3 bases, the J end lost 2 bases, and 11 bases lay between the germline ends. The CDR3 covers 14 residues. The chain's CDR3 is CSARKRTGNQPQHF. The CDR3 DNA is TGCAGTGCTAGGAAACGGACAGGCAATCAGCCCCAGCATTTT.

This clonotype has a handful of counts. The rearrangement links TRBV9 to TRBJ2-3; the match to TRBD2 covers 9 bases. Trimming cost V 5 bases and J 0 bases; bases outside gene matches: 4. Per the germline V gene, CDR1 is SGDLS and CDR2 is YYNGEE. This CDR3 is built from 15 residues. CDR3: CASRKGLASTDTQYF. The DNA of the CDR3 is TGTGCCAGCAGGAAGGGACTAGCTAGCACAGATACGCAGTATTTT. The variable domain in full, with the rest retrieved from reference TRBV9 and TRBJ2-3, is DSGVTQTPKHLITATGQRVTLRCSPRSGDLSVYWYQQSLDQGLQFLIQYYNGEERAKGNILERFSAQQFPDLHSELNLSSLELGDSALYFCASRKGLASTDTQYFGPGTRLTVL.

In this sample, this clonotype turned up many times. J is TRBJ2-1 and V is TRBV7-9, with D tentatively TRBD2 (6 bases). The CDR3 has 15 amino acids. Germline-derived CDR1 and CDR2 are SEHNR and FQNEAQ (reference sequence). Between the trimmed V and J ends, which lost 2 bases and 8 bases, there was a span of 16 bases. The CDR3 DNA sequence: TGTGCCAGCAGCTTACGATCAAATTGGGGGGATGAGCAGTTCTTC. Residues: CASSLRSNWGDEQFF.

A note on this clonotype: A much larger clone lies one base from this, so it may be a read error. The chain has TRBV7-2 and TRBJ2-5, with a weak D call TRBD2 (6 bases). The CDR3 spans 15 residues. Germline lookup yields CDR1 SGHTA and CDR2 FQGNSA. The CDR3 here is CARSHRFGGIGTQYF. The CDR3 nucleotides are TGTGCCCGCAGCCACCGTTTCGGAGGGATCGGGACCCAGTACTTC.

In its sample, this clonotype was seen many times. The CDR3 loop is CASSVSGLLTYEQYF. CDR3 DNA sequence: TGTGCCAGCAGCGTTTCGGGACTACTAACCTACGAGCAGTACTTC. This chain connects TRBV7-2 to TRBJ2-7, with 7 bases matching TRBD2. Germline V gene data show CDR1 as SGHTA and CDR2 as FQGNSA. J gave up 2 bases and V 5 bases, and 9 bases lay outside the gene matches. This CDR3 has 15 residues. Full variable domain (missing parts from reference TRBV7-2 and TRBJ2-7): GAGVSQSPSNKVTEKGKDVELRCDPISGHTALYWYRQSLGQGLEFLIYFQGNSAPDKSGLPSDRFSAERTGGSVSTLTIQRTQQEDSAVYLCASSVSGLLTYEQYFGPGTRLTVT.

This clonotype showed up just a few times. In DNA form, the CDR3 reads TGTGCCAGTAGTATACAGTTGACCGTGATCAATCAGCCCCAGCATTTT. Translating it yields CASSIQLTVINQPQHF. This chain uses TRBV19 with TRBJ1-5, with unresolved D. The CDR3 is 16 amino acids. V lost 2 bases and J lost 3, with 14 bases in between. The germline CDR1 and CDR2 sequences are LNHDA and SQIVND (reference sequence).

This clonotype has at least ten counts. CDR3 residues: CASSSSSTDTQYF. The CDR3 DNA reads TGCGCCAGCAGCTCTTCTAGCACAGATACGCAGTATTTT. The V call is TRBV5-1, the J call TRBJ2-3; D call uncertain. CDR1 and CDR2 from the germline V gene are SGHRS and YFSETQ. Deletions cut 3 bases from V and 0 bases from J, with 5 bases between. This CDR3 comprises 13 residues.

On this clonotype: This may come from a read error, since a much larger clone is one base off. The chain carries TRBV20-1 and TRBJ2-7; D remains ambiguous. This CDR3 is built from 14 residues. Germline lookup yields CDR1 DFQATT and CDR2 SNEGSKA (reference sequence). V shed 2 bases and J shed 5 bases, with 16 bases lying between them. In DNA, the CDR3 is TGCAGTGCTAGACGGTCTGGACCATGGGACGAGCAGTACTTC. Residues: CSARRSGPWDEQYF.

This clonotype was recorded at least ten times. The V call is TRBV2, the J call TRBJ1-5, with TRBD1 matching over 7 bases. The CDR3 extends over 15 amino acids. Germline V gives CDR1 SNHLY, CDR2 FYNNEI. V lost 6 bases, J lost 3 bases, and 8 bases stayed unmatched. For the CDR3, the DNA is TGTGCCAGCAGCGACCGGGACAGCGTCAATCAGCCCCAGCATTTT. Its translation is CASSDRDSVNQPQHF.

The chain links TRBV20-1 to TRBJ2-2, with a tentative D call TRBD1 (6 bases). Trimming removed 1 base at V and 6 bases at J, with 24 bases between. Germline CDR1 reads DFQATT; CDR2 reads SNEGSKA (reference sequence). This CDR3 is 18 amino acids long. As DNA, the CDR3 is TGCAGTGCTAGAGTTATACAGGGCCTAATCGGGACCTCCGGGGAGCTGTTTTTT. It codes for CSARVIQGLIGTSGELFF.

This clonotype appeared many times. The chain couples TRBV12-3 or TRBV12-4 to TRBJ2-1; 12 bases map to TRBD2. Losses at the gene ends were 6 bases for V and 3 bases for J; bases not matched to a gene: 9. The CDR3 spans 17 residues. The CDR3 region has the DNA TGTGCCAGCAGCCCTAGACTAGCGGGGGACGTCTACAATGAGCAGTTCTTC. Its translation is CASSPRLAGDVYNEQFF.

Ten or more counts support this clonotype. V is TRBV20-1 and J is TRBJ2-1; no clear D gene. V gave up 1 base and J gave up 7 bases, with 17 bases separating them. Germline lookup yields CDR1 DFQATT and CDR2 SNEGSKA (reference sequence). The CDR3 covers 15 residues. The CDR3 DNA is TGCAGTGCTAGAGTGTGGGCGAGAGGCAGGAATGAGCAGTTCTTC. This gives the protein CSARVWARGRNEQFF.

This chain uses TRBV4-1 with TRBJ2-3; D uncertain. Germline V lookup: CDR1 MGHRA, CDR2 YSYEKL. Trimming removed 1 base at V and 2 bases at J, with 13 bases between. The CDR3 consists of 16 residues. As DNA, the CDR3 is TGCGCCAGCAGCCAAGCCCGATCCGATTACACAGATACGCAGTATTTT. Encoded protein: CASSQARSDYTDTQYF.

This clonotype occurred many times. V and J are TRBV7-2 and TRBJ2-3; D call uncertain. The CDR3 is 13 residues long. Deletions cut 2 bases from V and 6 bases from J, with 9 bases between. The germline CDR1 and CDR2 sequences are SGHTA and FQGNSA. The CDR3 DNA reads TGTGCCAGCAGCTTAATTGTGGCGGATACGCAGTATTTT. Its protein is CASSLIVADTQYF.

This clonotype was observed many times. The CDR3 here is CSASHALAFQETQYF. The DNA for the CDR3 is TGCAGTGCTAGCCATGCACTAGCTTTCCAAGAGACCCAGTACTTC. V and J are TRBV20-1 and TRBJ2-5, with a possible D match to TRBD2 (6 bases). Between the trimmed V and J ends, which lost 3 bases and 1 base, there was a span of 15 bases. The CDR3 is 15 residues long. Germline V gene sequence: CDR1 DFQATT, CDR2 SNEGSKA (reference sequence).

This clonotype was counted at least ten times. The J gene is TRBJ1-5, the V gene TRBV3-1; 8 nucleotides align to TRBD1. The CDR3 loop spans 15 amino acids. V lost 1 base to trimming and J lost 5 bases; unmatched junction nucleotides: 4. Germline V lookup: CDR1 LGHDT, CDR2 YNNKEL (reference sequence). The CDR3 reads CASSQGTGRDQPQHF. CDR3 DNA sequence: TGTGCCAGCAGCCAAGGGACAGGGCGGGATCAGCCCCAGCATTTT.

In this sample, this clonotype turned up many times. The J gene is TRBJ2-2, the V gene TRBV18; the D is unclear. The V end was cut by 3 bases, the J end by 2 bases, with 13 bases between. In germline, CDR1 is KGHSH, CDR2 LQKENI. CDR3 size: 16 residues. This CDR3 reads CASSPAYSLNTGELFF. The CDR3 bases are TGTGCCAGCTCACCTGCCTATAGCTTAAACACCGGGGAGCTGTTTTTT.

This clonotype was seen many times. The chain is built from TRBV20-1 and TRBJ2-5; 7 nucleotides line up with TRBD1. This CDR3 is 13 amino acids long. The germline V gene has CDR1 DFQATT and CDR2 SNEGSKA (reference sequence). Trimming at V came to 1 base and at J to 5 bases, leaving 4 bases not matched to a gene. The CDR3 DNA reads TGCAGTGCTAGAGTGACAGGGTGGGAGACCCAGTACTTC. Its protein is CSARVTGWETQYF.

The chain links TRBV7-9 to TRBJ1-5, with unresolved D. The CDR3 has 13 residues. The germline V gene encodes CDR1 SEHNR and CDR2 FQNEAQ (reference sequence). V was clipped by 4 bases and J by 5 bases, with 9 bases between them. The DNA of the CDR3 is TGTGCCAGCAGCTGGATGCGAGATCAGCCCCAGCATTTT. Encoded protein: CASSWMRDQPQHF.

The CDR3 loop reads CASRPDREKLFF. The CDR3 coding sequence is TGTGCCAGTAGGCCAGACCGCGAAAAACTGTTTTTT. This chain links TRBV19 with TRBJ1-4; D gene unclear. Germline CDR1 and CDR2: LNHDA and SQIVND (reference sequence). V lost 6 bases and J 8 bases, leaving 10 bases between the germline ends. The CDR3 is 12 residues long.

This clonotype was counted ten times or more. Here the CDR3 DNA reads TGTGCCACCACCCCCCTAGCGGGGGACAATGAGCAGTTCTTC. Translating gives CATTPLAGDNEQFF. The chain joins TRBV24-1 to TRBJ2-1; TRBD2 agrees at 10 bases. The CDR3 is made up of 14 amino acids. V gave up 8 bases and J gave up 5 bases; unmatched junction bases: 5. Germline CDR1 reads KGHDR; CDR2 reads SFDVKD.

This clonotype was seen repeatedly, ten times or more. The CDR3 sequence is CSASRDGYNEQFF. CDR3 DNA sequence: TGCAGTGCTAGCCGGGACGGCTACAATGAGCAGTTCTTC. V gene TRBV20-1 combines with J gene TRBJ2-1; D may correspond to TRBD1 or TRBD2 (5 bases each). V was trimmed by 3 bases and J by 3 bases, leaving 9 bases between them. Germline CDR1 reads DFQATT; CDR2 reads SNEGSKA (reference sequence). There are 13 residues in the CDR3.

The V gene is TRBV12-3 or TRBV12-4, the J gene TRBJ2-7; 14 positions match TRBD2. The J segment lost 2 bases and the V segment lost 5 bases, leaving 2 bases of the junction unmatched. The CDR3 is 15 residues long. The CDR3, as DNA: TGTGCCAGCAGTAGACTAGCGGGGGGGCCCTACGAGCAGTACTTC. It encodes CASSRLAGGPYEQYF.

In this sample, this clonotype turned up many times. This chain links TRBV6-1 with TRBJ1-2; 8 bases agree with TRBD1. Germline assignment: CDR1 MNHNS and CDR2 SASEGT. The J segment lost 6 bases and the V segment lost 8 bases, leaving 5 bases of the junction unmatched. The CDR3 runs to 12 residues. Written as DNA, the CDR3 is TGTGCCAGCTCAGGACAGGGCCATGGCTACACCTTC. The encoded protein is CASSGQGHGYTF.

This clonotype showed up many times. The chain has TRBV24-1 and TRBJ2-1; TRBD1 might be the D (5 bases). This CDR3 has 12 residues. Germline V gene lookup returns CDR1 KGHDR and CDR2 SFDVKD. V lost 11 bases to trimming and J lost 2 bases, with 9 bases between them. CDR3 sequence reads: CAMTVTYNEQFF. The CDR3 coding sequence is TGTGCCATGACAGTTACCTACAATGAGCAGTTCTTC.

This clonotype was seen repeatedly, ten times or more. V is TRBV11-2 and J is TRBJ2-3, with 8 bases identical to TRBD2. The germline gives CDR1 SGHAT, CDR2 FQNNGV. The CDR3 extends over 15 amino acids. J was trimmed by 4 bases and V by 1 base; bases with no gene match: 4. The DNA for the CDR3 is TGTGCCAGCAGCTTAGGGCGGGGGGAGTCAGATACGCAGTATTTT. Amino acid sequence: CASSLGRGESDTQYF.